The clone carrying this TCR beta chain was recorded at least ten times. Its matching antigen is unknown. Time point noted: healthy volunteer bleed at 2 weeks. Extraction of total RNA was performed on unfractionated whole blood. Unique molecular identifiers were linked by the library to individual cDNA molecules. TCRdb analysed the RACE reads with MiXCR anew, one entry per CDR3 protein. The table has over 45,000 distinct CDR3 sequences, around 4.5% seen once. This specimen belongs to a study of human T cells and chemical hapten exposure. Study context: TCR yields per sample varied, mainly owing to small pooled library volume differences.

Points from the study as a whole: TCRs at high frequency, those above 1 in 1000, did not change with DPC sensitization.

This receptor was taken from a female donor in good health. Some clones in this sample may be carry-over from other donors' samples. The sequenced sample consisted of whole blood.

The CDR3 region has the DNA TGTGCCAGCAGTCCGGACAGGGGTAGGTCCGTTGAGCAGTTCTTC. Its protein product is CASSPDRGRSVEQFF. The rearrangement joins TRBV12-3 or TRBV12-4 to TRBJ2-1, with 9 bases identical to TRBD1. CDR3 size: 15 residues. The ends lost 5 bases at V and 9 bases at J; junction bases unmatched: 11.